The 28 T cell receptor beta chains reported below all come from one sample, sequenced in a study of T-cell memory formation after mild COVID-19. Via MiXCR, TCRdb re-called the 5' RACE reads, giving one row per CDR3 protein. The sample holds some 340,000 distinct CDR3 sequences, roughly 13% seen once. Input material: PBMCs or a T cell subset sorted from them (not recorded which). Receptors originate from a man aged 18 to 30 who had mild COVID-19 (a few samples of this study predate the infection). Cell type and time point are not known.

The V gene is TRBV7-3, the J gene TRBJ2-1; possible D gene TRBD1, 5 bases. This CDR3 contains 15 residues. Between the trimmed V and J ends, which lost 8 bases and 5 bases, there was a span of 19 bases. Germline CDR1 and CDR2: SGHTA and FQGTGA. The CDR3 sequence: CASPKGSGLDNEQFF. CDR3 nucleotides: TGTGCCAGCCCAAAGGGGTCCGGGCTCGACAATGAGCAGTTCTTC.

The chain links TRBV3-1 to TRBJ1-6; D ambiguous. V gave up 1 base and J gave up 6 bases, with 16 bases separating them. The CDR3 extends over 17 amino acids. Germline CDR1 reads LGHDT; CDR2 reads YNNKEL (reference sequence). CDR3 loop: CASSQVWSGYINSPLHF. CDR3 nucleotides: TGTGCCAGCAGCCAAGTCTGGTCCGGGTACATTAATTCACCCCTCCACTTT.

V and J are TRBV29-1 and TRBJ1-5, with D hard to call. Germline V lookup: CDR1 SQVTM, CDR2 ANQGSEA. This CDR3 has 13 amino acids. V lost 7 bases and J lost 2, with 12 bases in between. CDR3 in DNA: TGCAGCGCCGCGGCCGGGGGCAATCAGCCCCAGCATTTT. Protein: CSAAAGGNQPQHF.

This clonotype was observed a few times. The V and J genes are TRBV7-8 and TRBJ1-2, with a tentative D call TRBD1 (6 bases). With 6 bases removed from V and 5 bases from J, the gap between germline ends came to 19 bases. CDR3 length: 15 residues. Germline lookup yields CDR1 SGHVS and CDR2 FQNEAQ. This CDR3 reads CASSPMRGAGYGYTF. CDR3 nucleotide sequence: TGTGCCAGCAGTCCAATGCGGGGGGCAGGATATGGCTACACCTTC.

This clonotype appeared many times. The J gene is TRBJ2-7, the V gene TRBV6-2 or TRBV6-3; D ambiguous. Germline-derived CDR1 and CDR2 are MNHEY and SVGEGT. V was cut by 3 bases and J by 3 bases, with 12 bases left in between. CDR3 size: 14 residues. CDR3 coding DNA: TGTGCCAGCAGTTATGGGCTAGAAGGCTACGAGCAGTACTTC. This translates into CASSYGLEGYEQYF.

This clonotype has more than one count but fewer than ten. The V and J genes are TRBV9 and TRBJ2-3; 7 bases match TRBD1. Germline V lookup: CDR1 SGDLS, CDR2 YYNGEE. J was trimmed by 0 bases and V by 7 bases; bases with no gene match: 14. The CDR3 is made up of 17 amino acids. CDR3 nucleotides: TGTGCCAGCTCTTCGAAGGGACAGCACTTTAGCACAGATACGCAGTATTTT. Protein: CASSSKGQHFSTDTQYF. Combining the CDR3 with reference TRBV9 and TRBJ2-3 gives the whole variable domain DSGVTQTPKHLITATGQRVTLRCSPRSGDLSVYWYQQSLDQGLQFLIQYYNGEERAKGNILERFSAQQFPDLHSELNLSSLELGDSALYFCASSSKGQHFSTDTQYFGPGTRLTVL.

The rearrangement joins TRBV6-5 to TRBJ2-7; the D call may be TRBD1 or TRBD2 (5 bases each). Germline CDR1 MNHEY, CDR2 SVGAGI. Deletions cut 5 bases from V and 0 bases from J, with 17 bases between. The CDR3 totals 16 residues. CDR3 sequence reads: CASSGSGTYVSYEQYF. The CDR3, as DNA: TGTGCCAGCAGTGGCTCCGGGACGTACGTCTCCTACGAGCAGTACTTC.

The V gene is TRBV4-3, the J gene TRBJ2-2; no reliable D call. V lost 0 bases and J lost 6, with 11 bases in between. This CDR3 has 15 residues. CDR1 is LGHNA and CDR2 is YSLEER in the germline V gene. In nucleotides, the CDR3 is TGCGCCAGCAGCCAAGAGTGGGCCGGCGCCGGGGAGCTGTTTTTT. This encodes CASSQEWAGAGELFF.

The chain recombines TRBV12-3 or TRBV12-4 with TRBJ1-4, with 11 positions matching TRBD1. The length of the CDR3 is 15 residues. V was pared by 4 bases and J by 8 bases, with 6 bases of the junction left unmatched. CDR3 amino acids: CASSSTDRGREKLFF. CDR3 nucleotides: TGTGCCAGCAGTTCCACGGACAGGGGGCGCGAAAAACTGTTTTTT.

The chain links TRBV11-2 to TRBJ2-1, with D possibly called TRBD1 or TRBD2 (5 bases each). Germline CDR1 reads SGHAT; CDR2 reads FQNNGV. With 6 bases removed from V and 3 bases from J, the gap between germline ends came to 12 bases. CDR3 size: 14 residues. CDR3 nucleotides: TGTGCCAGCAGGGGGAGAGGGGTCTACAATGAGCAGTTCTTC. Translation gives CASRGRGVYNEQFF.

This clonotype appeared a few times. The chain links TRBV5-1 to TRBJ2-5; the D gene is possibly TRBD2 (6 bases). The ends were cut back, 2 bases at V and 2 bases at J, with 10 bases in the middle. CDR3 length: 14 residues. Germline V gives CDR1 SGHRS, CDR2 YFSETQ. The CDR3 DNA reads TGCGCCAGCAGCTTCGGGACTCCTCAAGAGACCCAGTACTTC. Its translation: CASSFGTPQETQYF.

This clonotype has more than one count but fewer than ten. This chain uses TRBV7-2 with TRBJ2-7; 11 bases are shared with TRBD1. The length of the CDR3 is 15 residues. The V gene end was trimmed by 5 bases and the J gene end by 3 bases; junction bases not matched to a gene: 6. Germline lookup yields CDR1 SGHTA and CDR2 FQGNSA. CDR3 DNA: TGTGCCAGCAGCCCCGGACAGGGGGCAGGCTACGAGCAGTACGTC. Amino acids: CASSPGQGAGYEQYV.

This clonotype occurred many times. This chain uses TRBV4-1 with TRBJ1-1, with 9 bases identical to TRBD1. Per the germline V gene, CDR1 is MGHRA and CDR2 is YSYEKL. V shed 7 bases, J shed 3 bases, and the junction held 9 bases outside the gene matches. The CDR3 length is 15 residues. CDR3 sequence: CASTANRGLDTEAFF. In DNA form, the CDR3 reads TGCGCCAGCACCGCCAACAGGGGGCTCGACACTGAAGCTTTCTTT.

The rearrangement uses TRBV7-9 and TRBJ2-7, with D hard to call. The CDR3 spans 14 residues. V was pared by 5 bases and J by 2 bases, with 13 bases between. Germline V gene sequence: CDR1 SEHNR, CDR2 FQNEAQ (reference sequence). The CDR3 is CASSPRWGTYEQYF. The CDR3 DNA is TGTGCCAGCAGCCCAAGATGGGGAACCTACGAGCAGTACTTC.

The CDR3 DNA sequence: TGCGCCAGCAGCCAAGGTGCCCTCGGGGGGGCTGGTGAAAAACTGTTTTTT. Its protein is CASSQGALGGAGEKLFF. V is TRBV4-3 and J is TRBJ1-4; D is possibly TRBD1 (6 bases). Between the trimmed V and J ends, which lost 1 base and 7 bases, there was a span of 19 bases. CDR1 and CDR2 from the germline V gene are LGHNA and YSLEER. This CDR3 has 17 amino acids.

The chain employs TRBV6-5 and TRBJ1-2, with TRBD1 as a possible D gene (5 bases). Trimming stripped 0 bases from V and 6 bases from J, with 8 bases between. This CDR3 is built from 13 residues. Germline CDR1 and CDR2: MNHEY and SVGAGI. The CDR3 reads CASSYSGVDGYTF. The CDR3 nucleotides are TGTGCCAGCAGTTACTCAGGGGTAGATGGCTACACCTTC.

Ten or more counts support this clonotype. The V call is TRBV12-3 or TRBV12-4, the J call TRBJ2-7; 7 nucleotides agree with TRBD1. Trimming removed 5 bases from V and 3 bases from J; junction bases left unmatched: 4. The CDR3 has 13 residues. The CDR3 spells CASSDRVLYEQYF. The CDR3 DNA sequence: TGTGCCAGCAGTGACAGGGTTCTCTACGAGCAGTACTTC.

This clonotype was seen a handful of times. CDR3 nucleotide sequence: TGCGCCAGCAGCCAAGTAGCTGGGCCAGAGCAGTTCTTC. It is translated as CASSQVAGPEQFF. V is TRBV4-1 and J is TRBJ2-1; D ambiguous. The germline CDR1 and CDR2 sequences are MGHRA and YSYEKL. This CDR3 comprises 13 residues. Trimming removed 1 base from V and 10 bases from J, with 11 bases in between.

This clonotype has a handful of counts. V is TRBV5-1 and J is TRBJ1-2; 10 nucleotides agree with TRBD1. The germline gives CDR1 SGHRS, CDR2 YFSETQ. The junction had 8 bases not matched to a gene; V was cut back by 2 bases and J by 4 bases. The length of the CDR3 is 16 residues. CDR3 DNA sequence: TGCGCCAGCAGCTTTACGTCGACAGGGGGCAGCTATGGCTACACCTTC. It codes for CASSFTSTGGSYGYTF.

This clonotype was observed a handful of times. This sequence joins TRBV6-6 and TRBJ2-7; D is perhaps TRBD1 or TRBD2 (5 bases each). Trimming left V 4 bases short and J 3 bases short, with 19 bases between. This CDR3 has 16 residues. Germline V gene lookup returns CDR1 MNHNY and CDR2 SVGAGI (reference sequence). This chain's CDR3 is CASSFPGSPSIYEQYF. The CDR3 bases are TGTGCCAGCAGTTTTCCAGGGAGCCCCAGTATCTACGAGCAGTACTTC.

This clonotype was seen a handful of times. The chain is built from TRBV7-2 and TRBJ2-5, with TRBD2 matching over 9 bases. Per germline, CDR1 SGHTA and CDR2 FQGNSA. V lost 5 bases and J lost 5; bases outside the gene matches: 9. The CDR3 has 15 residues. CDR3 protein: CASSLQRGDRETQYF. CDR3 in DNA: TGTGCCAGCAGCCTTCAGCGGGGGGATAGGGAGACCCAGTACTTC.

This clonotype was recorded only once. The chain joins TRBV10-3 to TRBJ1-2, with a tentative D call TRBD1 (5 bases). Trimming took off 9 bases at V and 2 bases at J, with 10 bases between the two ends. The CDR3 length is 12 residues. Germline lookup yields CDR1 ENHRY and CDR2 SYGVKD. CDR3 protein: CAMGRANYGYTF. The CDR3 DNA is TGTGCCATGGGCAGGGCAAACTATGGCTACACCTTC.

The chain recombines TRBV7-6 with TRBJ2-1, with D perhaps TRBD1 or TRBD2 (5 bases each). Germline-derived CDR1 and CDR2 are SGHVS and FNYEAQ. V was clipped by 2 bases and J by 0 bases, with 11 bases between them. The CDR3 spans 16 residues. For the CDR3, the DNA is TGTGCCAGCAGCTTATATGGGGGTTACTCCTACAATGAGCAGTTCTTC. Protein product: CASSLYGGYSYNEQFF.

The rearrangement links TRBV24-1 to TRBJ1-2; tentatively, D is TRBD1 (6 bases). Trimming removed 4 bases at V and 3 bases at J, with 11 bases between. CDR1 KGHDR and CDR2 SFDVKD come from the germline V gene. This CDR3 is 14 amino acids long. The CDR3 nucleotides are TGTGCCACCAGTGAACGAGGGGGATACTATGGCTACACCTTC. Translation gives CATSERGGYYGYTF.

The chain combines TRBV5-1 with TRBJ1-4, with D tentatively TRBD1 (5 bases). Trimming pared 3 bases from V and 7 bases from J, leaving 13 bases between. This CDR3 has 14 residues. The germline gives CDR1 SGHRS, CDR2 YFSETQ. The CDR3 region is CASSSGCQGEKLFF. The CDR3 nucleotides read TGCGCCAGCAGCTCAGGGTGTCAGGGTGAAAAACTGTTTTTT.

In its sample, this clonotype was seen a few times. The rearrangement links TRBV2 to TRBJ2-7; D remains ambiguous. This CDR3 has 15 residues. V lost 5 bases, J lost 2 bases, and 16 bases lay in between. The germline V gene has CDR1 SNHLY and CDR2 FYNNEI. This chain's CDR3 is CASSLSWGVAYEQYF. The CDR3, as DNA: TGTGCCAGCAGTCTCTCCTGGGGTGTCGCCTACGAGCAGTACTTC.

The chain employs TRBV7-9 and TRBJ1-1; D is unresolved. Germline V gene lookup returns CDR1 SEHNR and CDR2 FQNEAQ (reference sequence). The CDR3 is 11 residues long. The V end was cut by 4 bases, the J end by 8 bases, with 8 bases between. For the CDR3, the DNA is TGTGCCAGCAGCTCTTACCAAGAAGCTTTCTTT. It codes for CASSSYQEAFF.

This clonotype has more than one count but fewer than ten. The chain is built from TRBV3-1 and TRBJ1-6; 8 nucleotides align to TRBD1. This CDR3 region has 15 residues. The germline V gene encodes CDR1 LGHDT and CDR2 YNNKEL (reference sequence). The V gene end was trimmed by 1 base and the J gene end by 7 bases; junction bases not matched to a gene: 3. The CDR3 nucleotides read TGTGCCAGCAGCCAAGGAAGGACAGGGAATTCACCCCTCCACTTT. It specifies CASSQGRTGNSPLHF.